This T cell receptor beta chain came from a study of cytomegalovirus exposure and HLA in healthy donors. Study-wide context: Prior work identified 120 million or so unique TCR beta sequences in about 179 million T cells.

Details on this clone: Its antigen is still unknown.

General study findings and limits: Later, an analysis found that common viral pathogens appeared to be linked with several of the most significant clusters. In a later analysis, at a false discovery rate of 0.05, fewer than 20,000 TCR beta sequences matched HLA alleles. Upon later analysis, HLA-associated TCR beta chains proved more clonally expanded than other, equally common chains.

In germline, CDR1 is SGHNT, CDR2 YYREEE (reference sequence). The J segment lost 4 bases and the V segment lost 4 bases, leaving 8 bases of the junction unmatched. The CDR3 sequence is 16 residues long. PCR employed 60 Vbeta and 13 Jbeta primers. Measured with immunoSEQ multiplex PCR; TCRdb has only the in-frame clones, and not every one. There are fewer than 200,000 clones in the sample; roughly 74% occur only once, and approximately 2.6% lies in the top ten. The clonotype was recovered from a female donor in good health and CMV-seronegative. This chain links TRBV5-4 with TRBJ2-3; 11 bases align to TRBD2. Material for sequencing was PBMCs. The CDR3 region has the DNA TGTGCCAGCAGCCCCTCGGGTAGCGGGGGGGCAGATACGCAGTATTTT. Its protein product is CASSPSGSGGADTQYF.